This T cell receptor (beta chain) was captured by sequencing in a study of T cell changes during pregnancy in multiple sclerosis. Per the germline V gene, CDR1 is MNHEY and CDR2 is SMNVEV (reference sequence). This CDR3 is built from 17 residues. With 8 bases removed from V and 3 bases from J, the gap between germline ends came to 25 bases. The repertoire was sequenced with immunoSEQ multiplex PCR; TCRdb's copy has only in-frame clones and lacks some. The data hold roughly 39,000 clones, with approximately 92% observed a single time. The chain joins TRBV27 to TRBJ1-2, with D unresolved. The source of this sequence is a female donor with multiple sclerosis, enrolled in a pregnancy study. The sample in question was CD8+ T cells from peripheral blood mononuclear cells, obtained after pregnancy. CDR3 nucleotide sequence: TGTGCCAGCGGCCCTTGGCGGCAAGTGGGTGGGTACTATGGCTACACCTTC. This gives the protein CASGPWRQVGGYYGYTF.